This T cell receptor (beta chain) is drawn from a study of cytomegalovirus exposure and HLA in healthy donors. To note about this clone: Its antigen remains unknown.

Researchers ran the PCR with 60 Vbeta and 13 Jbeta primers. Data came from immunoSEQ multiplex PCR; TCRdb stores just in-frame clones and leaves some out. The repertoire holds about 42,000 clones, with 50% as singletons. V was pared by 3 bases and J by 8 bases, with 3 bases of the junction left unmatched. The CDR3 extends over 11 amino acids. Germline loops: CDR1 DFQATT, CDR2 SNEGSKA (reference sequence). Study-level points and caveats: Cytomegalovirus-associated TCR beta chains were listed, numbering more than 150.

What was sequenced was PBMCs. The chain is built from TRBV20-1 and TRBJ1-1; 7 nucleotides match TRBD1. The sequence was obtained from a human donor in good health. The CDR3 DNA follows: TGCAGTGCTAGGGAGGGACAGGAAGCTTTCTTT. Its protein product is CSAREGQEAFF.